One sample yielded the 23 T cell receptor beta chains listed below, sequenced in a study of patients and donors after allogeneic stem cell transplantation (TCRdb year 2020). Libraries were constructed by RT-PCR. The sample was run on a NextSeq 550. Starting from the raw public reads, TCRdb applied fastp trimming at Q25, assembled clones with MiXCR and retained in-frame beta chains. All rows with the same CDR3 protein become a single entry with the most common DNA and genes. The sample includes approximately 27,000 distinct CDR3 sequences, with 8.1% observed a single time. About half of the sample comes from the top ten. The sample taken for sequencing was blood, either unsorted or a sorted T cell fraction (not recorded which). The receptors stem from a human donor who was either an allogeneic HSCT recipient or a stem cell or donor lymphocyte infusion donor (not recorded which). It is not recorded whose cells these are; they may come from a transplant donor.

This clonotype was detected only a few times. The chain combines TRBV5-1 with TRBJ1-1; D might be TRBD1 (5 bases). Per the germline V gene, CDR1 is SGHRS and CDR2 is YFSETQ. The CDR3 extends over 16 amino acids. The V end was cut by 4 bases, the J end by 5 bases, with 21 bases between. Here the CDR3 reads CASSTSGGEVWTEAFF. DNA for the CDR3: TGCGCCAGCAGCACTTCCGGGGGGGAAGTTTGGACTGAAGCTTTCTTT.

This clonotype was counted between two and nine times. The CDR3 protein is CASSVGPGGGPDTQYF. CDR3 nucleotides: TGTGCCAGCAGCGTAGGGCCGGGCGGGGGCCCAGATACGCAGTATTTT. The chain carries TRBV9 and TRBJ2-3; D perhaps matches TRBD2 (7 bases). V shed 0 bases and J shed 4 bases, with 15 bases lying between them. The germline V gene encodes CDR1 SGDLS and CDR2 YYNGEE. This CDR3 region has 16 residues.

The chain uses TRBV29-1 and TRBJ2-3; D is uncertain. This CDR3 region has 13 residues. CDR1 and CDR2 (germline): SQVTM, ANQGSEA. Trimming took off 2 bases at V and 4 bases at J, with 10 bases between the two ends. CDR3 sequence (DNA): TGCAGCGTTGAAAGTGGGGTACCAGATACGCAGTATTTT. It specifies CSVESGVPDTQYF.

This clonotype was seen at least ten times. The rearrangement links TRBV5-6 to TRBJ2-5; weak D call: TRBD1 (7 bases). V was clipped by 3 bases and J by 3 bases, with 12 bases between them. Germline lookup yields CDR1 SGHDT and CDR2 YYEEEE. The CDR3 runs to 14 residues. The CDR3, as DNA: TGTGCCAGCAGCTGGGGGGACAGAGAAGAGACCCAGTACTTC. Protein sequence: CASSWGDREETQYF. Filled out from reference TRBV5-6 and TRBJ2-5, the complete variable domain reads DAGVTQSPTHLIKTRGQQVTLRCSPKSGHDTVSWYQQALGQGPQFIFQYYEEEERQRGNFPDRFSGHQFPNYSSELNVNALLLGDSALYLCASSWGDREETQYFGPGTRLLVL.

The V gene is TRBV20-1, the J gene TRBJ1-6; the match to TRBD1 covers 7 bases. The CDR3 is made up of 15 amino acids. Germline V lookup: CDR1 DFQATT, CDR2 SNEGSKA (reference sequence). V was clipped by 6 bases and J by 3 bases; unmatched bases: 8. This CDR3 reads CSAGGQAYYNSPLHF. The CDR3 DNA is TGCAGTGCCGGTGGACAGGCTTACTATAATTCACCCCTCCACTTT.

The chain employs TRBV28 and TRBJ2-7; D is possibly TRBD1 or TRBD2 (5 bases each). The length of the CDR3 is 15 residues. Germline V lookup: CDR1 MDHEN, CDR2 SYDVKM. V shed 4 bases and J shed 5 bases, with 18 bases lying between them. The CDR3 region is CASSSLDGAVNEQYF. The CDR3 DNA sequence: TGTGCCAGCAGTTCCCTCGACGGGGCTGTCAACGAGCAGTACTTC.

The chain carries TRBV27 and TRBJ1-5; weak D call: TRBD1 (6 bases). Trimming removed 5 bases from V and 3 bases from J, with 14 bases in between. Germline CDR1 and CDR2: MNHEY and SMNVEV (reference sequence). The CDR3 sequence is 15 residues long. The CDR3 is CASSPADRNNQPQHF. CDR3 DNA sequence: TGTGCCAGCAGTCCAGCCGACAGGAACAATCAGCCCCAGCATTTT.

In its sample, this clonotype is medium-sized. The chain has TRBV2 and TRBJ1-3; D gene unclear. This CDR3 comprises 16 residues. The germline gives CDR1 SNHLY, CDR2 FYNNEI. Trimming pared 1 base from V and 2 bases from J, leaving 12 bases between. The chain's CDR3 is CASSEGRVGAGNTIYF. CDR3 DNA: TGTGCCAGCAGTGAAGGGAGGGTCGGTGCTGGAAACACCATATATTTT.

This chain connects TRBV6-5 to TRBJ1-6; D is ambiguous. The V and J ends lost 4 bases and 7 bases respectively, with 17 bases between them. CDR3 length equals 16 residues. Germline CDR1 MNHEY, CDR2 SVGAGI. The CDR3 reads CASSFRSYGGNSPLHF. In DNA form, the CDR3 reads TGTGCCAGCAGTTTTAGGAGCTACGGCGGAAATTCACCCCTCCACTTT.

This clonotype was observed many times. The gene calls are TRBV4-1 and TRBJ2-1, with TRBD2 matching 11 bases. The length of the CDR3 is 21 residues. V was clipped by 2 bases and J by 0 bases; unmatched bases: 15. Germline CDR1 reads MGHRA; CDR2 reads YSYEKL. The CDR3 loop is CASSQFPGLAEGGGSYNEQFF. The CDR3, as DNA: TGCGCCAGCAGCCAATTCCCGGGACTAGCGGAGGGGGGGGGCTCCTACAATGAGCAGTTCTTC.

This clonotype has a count of ten or more. V gene TRBV7-8 combines with J gene TRBJ1-1; D possibly corresponds to TRBD1 (5 bases). Germline assignment: CDR1 SGHVS and CDR2 FQNEAQ. Trimming shortened V by 5 bases and J by 1 base, and 20 bases separated the two germline ends. This CDR3 is 17 amino acids long. The CDR3 loop is CASSPLLGGFENTEAFF. The DNA of the CDR3 is TGTGCCAGCAGCCCCCTCCTGGGGGGGTTTGAGAACACTGAAGCTTTCTTT.

This clonotype occurred many times. This sequence joins TRBV24-1 and TRBJ1-1; tentative D call: TRBD1 (5 bases). The length of the CDR3 is 15 residues. Trimming left V 2 bases short and J 1 base short, with 10 bases between. The germline gives CDR1 KGHDR, CDR2 SFDVKD. The CDR3 loop reads CATSDSRGGNTEAFF. DNA for the CDR3: TGTGCCACCAGTGATTCGCGTGGGGGGAACACTGAAGCTTTCTTT.

This rearrangement joins TRBV7-8 to TRBJ2-3; weak D call: TRBD2 (6 bases). Germline V gives CDR1 SGHVS, CDR2 FQNEAQ. V was clipped by 3 bases and J by 4 bases, with 14 bases between them. The CDR3 runs 15 residues. This CDR3 reads CASSFDGTGADTQYF. The CDR3 DNA sequence: TGTGCCAGCAGCTTTGACGGGACGGGGGCAGATACGCAGTATTTT.

A few counts support this clonotype. V and J are TRBV30 and TRBJ2-2; D not certain. Trimming took off 5 bases at V and 6 bases at J, with 10 bases between the two ends. The germline CDR1 and CDR2 sequences are GTSNPN and SVGIG (reference sequence). The CDR3 has 12 amino acids. In DNA, the CDR3 is TGTGCCTGGGGGTTGTTCCCCGGGGAGCTGTTTTTT. Translating gives CAWGLFPGELFF.

The V gene is TRBV10-1, the J gene TRBJ2-1; 8 bases agree with TRBD1. V lost 3 bases, J lost 8 bases, and 6 bases stayed unmatched. CDR1 WNHNN and CDR2 SYGVQD come from the germline V gene (reference sequence). The CDR3 totals 14 residues. In DNA form, the CDR3 reads TGCGCCAGCAGTGATCCGGACAGGGCCCATGAGCAGTTCTTC. Protein product: CASSDPDRAHEQFF.

V gene TRBV5-1 combines with J gene TRBJ2-5, with 14 bases identical to TRBD2. V lost 0 bases and J lost 2; bases outside the gene matches: 3. This CDR3 is built from 17 residues. CDR1 is SGHRS, CDR2 YFSETQ, per germline. The CDR3 loop is CASSLGGTSGGQETQYF. DNA for the CDR3: TGCGCCAGCAGCTTGGGAGGGACTAGCGGGGGTCAAGAGACCCAGTACTTC.

This clonotype was detected many times. V gene TRBV10-3 combines with J gene TRBJ2-1; TRBD2 matches at 9 bases. CDR3 length equals 16 residues. V lost 0 bases, J lost 8 bases, and 8 bases stayed unmatched. Germline V gene sequence: CDR1 ENHRY, CDR2 SYGVKD. The CDR3 bases are TGTGCCATCAGTGAGTCGGGCGGGAGGGCCTCGGATGAGCAGTTCTTC. Translation: CAISESGGRASDEQFF.

The table lists this clonotype with many counts. The rearrangement links TRBV28 to TRBJ1-1; D gene uncertain. V was trimmed by 7 bases and J by 4 bases, leaving 13 bases between them. This CDR3 region has 13 residues. Germline V gene lookup returns CDR1 MDHEN and CDR2 SYDVKM. The DNA of the CDR3 is TGTGCCAGCACTAAAGCAACTCGCACTGAAGCTTTCTTT. Protein sequence: CASTKATRTEAFF.

In this sample, this clonotype turned up a few times. The rearrangement joins TRBV20-1 to TRBJ2-1; perhaps TRBD2 as D (6 bases). In germline, CDR1 is DFQATT, CDR2 SNEGSKA (reference sequence). V was pared by 3 bases and J by 6 bases, with 15 bases between. This CDR3 comprises 14 residues. CDR3 nucleotide sequence: TGCAGTGCTAGTCCCGGGACTGACCTCAATGAGCAGTTCTTC. Amino acid sequence: CSASPGTDLNEQFF.

This clonotype came up a few times. This chain links TRBV5-6 with TRBJ2-2; 11 nucleotides agree with TRBD2. Germline V gives CDR1 SGHDT, CDR2 YYEEEE. The CDR3 is made up of 17 amino acids. The J segment lost 3 bases and the V segment lost 4 bases, leaving 8 bases of the junction unmatched. In DNA, the CDR3 is TGTGCCAGCAGCAGAAGTCGACTAGCGGGATACACCGGGGAGCTGTTTTTT. It codes for CASSRSRLAGYTGELFF.

The gene calls are TRBV28 and TRBJ2-7, with 9 nucleotides matching TRBD1. The CDR3 runs 14 residues. V was clipped by 5 bases and J by 3 bases; unmatched bases: 5. From germline, CDR1 is MDHEN and CDR2 SYDVKM. CDR3 sequence (DNA): TGTGCCAGCAGTATTATGGGACAGGGCTACGAGCAGTACTTC. This codes for CASSIMGQGYEQYF.

This clonotype was seen more than once but under ten times. This chain connects TRBV5-1 to TRBJ1-1, with 7 positions matching TRBD1. V gave up 2 bases and J gave up 5 bases; unmatched junction bases: 6. This CDR3 has 14 residues. Germline CDR1 is SGHRS and CDR2 is YFSETQ. CDR3 sequence reads: CASSFTGEATEAFF. The CDR3 DNA reads TGCGCCAGCAGCTTTACAGGGGAAGCGACTGAAGCTTTCTTT.

This clonotype was picked up many times. The rearrangement uses TRBV7-3 and TRBJ2-7, with a tentative D call TRBD2 (7 bases). The CDR3 runs 13 residues. V lost 2 bases and J 7 bases, leaving 12 bases between the germline ends. The germline V gene has CDR1 SGHTA and CDR2 FQGTGA. DNA of the CDR3: TGTGCCAGCAGCTTACTTAGGGGGGGAGAGCAGTACTTC. Residues: CASSLLRGGEQYF.